This T cell receptor beta chain was identified in a study of shared clonotypes between healthy human individuals. Germline CDR1 SGHDN, CDR2 FVKESK. The V and J ends lost 1 base and 2 bases, in that order; junction bases with no gene match: 2. The CDR3 is 14 residues long. The method was immunoSEQ multiplex PCR; TCRdb's version includes in-frame clones alone and lacks a portion of them. The data contain roughly 1.4 million clones, less than 99% of them seen just once; the ten biggest clones take up approximately 0.38%. Study-wide points: Clonotype sharing across donors was expected to vary with sequencing depth. Only blood samples were collected, and tissue repertoires likely differ.

As for this clone: Antigen unknown.

The sample consisted of naive CD4+ T cells sorted from blood. Subset in this sample: CD45RA+ positively selected. The receptor's source is a man aged 30-40 years in good health. The chain couples TRBV14 to TRBJ2-7; 7 bases fit TRBD1. This chain's CDR3 is CASSQGGQPYEQYF. The CDR3 DNA is TGTGCCAGCAGCCAAGGGGGACAGCCCTACGAGCAGTACTTC.